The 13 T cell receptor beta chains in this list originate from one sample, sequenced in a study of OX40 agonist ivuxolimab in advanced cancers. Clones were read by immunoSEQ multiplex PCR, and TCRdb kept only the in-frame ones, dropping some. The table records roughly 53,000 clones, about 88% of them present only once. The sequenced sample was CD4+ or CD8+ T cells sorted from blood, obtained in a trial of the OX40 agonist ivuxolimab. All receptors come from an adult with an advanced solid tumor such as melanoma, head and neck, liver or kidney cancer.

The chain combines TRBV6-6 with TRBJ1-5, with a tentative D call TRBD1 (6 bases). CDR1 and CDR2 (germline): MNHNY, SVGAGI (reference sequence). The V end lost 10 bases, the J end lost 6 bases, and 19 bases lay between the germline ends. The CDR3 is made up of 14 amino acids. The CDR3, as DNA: TGTGCCACGTCTGAAGGGGGGCTCTTTCAGCCCCAGCATTTT. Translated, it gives CATSEGGLFQPQHF.

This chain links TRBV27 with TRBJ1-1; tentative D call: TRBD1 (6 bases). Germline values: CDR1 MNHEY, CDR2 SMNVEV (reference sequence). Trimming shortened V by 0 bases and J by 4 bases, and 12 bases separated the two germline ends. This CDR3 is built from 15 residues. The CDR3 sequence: CASSLSGRGSTEAFF. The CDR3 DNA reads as TGTGCCAGCAGTTTATCGGGCAGGGGTAGCACTGAAGCTTTCTTT.

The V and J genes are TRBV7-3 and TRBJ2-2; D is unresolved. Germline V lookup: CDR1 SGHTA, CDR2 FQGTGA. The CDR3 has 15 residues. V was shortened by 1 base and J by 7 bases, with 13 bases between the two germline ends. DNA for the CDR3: TGTGCCAGCAGCTTAATATCCGGGCCTGGCGGGGAGCTGTTTTTT. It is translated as CASSLISGPGGELFF.

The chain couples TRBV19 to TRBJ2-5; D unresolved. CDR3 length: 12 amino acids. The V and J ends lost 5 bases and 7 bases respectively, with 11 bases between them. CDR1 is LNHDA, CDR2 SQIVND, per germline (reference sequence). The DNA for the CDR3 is TGTGCCAGTAGTTCCCAGGACCCGACCCAGTACTTC. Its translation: CASSSQDPTQYF.

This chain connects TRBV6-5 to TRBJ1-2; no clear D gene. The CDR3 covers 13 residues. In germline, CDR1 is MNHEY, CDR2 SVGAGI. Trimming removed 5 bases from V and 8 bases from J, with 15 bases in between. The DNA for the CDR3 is TGTGCCAGCAGTGGGAGGGAGCCCCCCGGCTACACCTTC. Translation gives CASSGREPPGYTF.

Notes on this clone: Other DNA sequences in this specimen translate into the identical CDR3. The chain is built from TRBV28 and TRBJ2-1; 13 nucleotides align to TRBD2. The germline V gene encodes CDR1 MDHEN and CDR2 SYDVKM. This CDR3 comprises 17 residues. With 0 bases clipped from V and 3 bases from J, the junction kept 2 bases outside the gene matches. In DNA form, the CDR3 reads TGTGCCAGCAGTTTATGGAGGACTAGCGGGAGCTACAATGAGCAGTTCTTC. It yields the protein CASSLWRTSGSYNEQFF.

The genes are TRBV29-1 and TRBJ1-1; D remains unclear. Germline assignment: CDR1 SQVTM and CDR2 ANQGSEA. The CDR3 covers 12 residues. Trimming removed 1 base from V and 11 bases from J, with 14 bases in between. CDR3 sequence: CSVEVRARGAFF. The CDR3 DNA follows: TGCAGCGTTGAAGTTAGGGCCCGGGGTGCTTTCTTT.

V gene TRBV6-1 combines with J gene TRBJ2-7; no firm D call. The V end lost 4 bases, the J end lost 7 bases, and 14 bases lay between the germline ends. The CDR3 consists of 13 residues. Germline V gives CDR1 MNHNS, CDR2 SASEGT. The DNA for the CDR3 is TGTGCCAGCAGTGTACGGCAGGAGTGGGAGCAGTACTTC. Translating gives CASSVRQEWEQYF.

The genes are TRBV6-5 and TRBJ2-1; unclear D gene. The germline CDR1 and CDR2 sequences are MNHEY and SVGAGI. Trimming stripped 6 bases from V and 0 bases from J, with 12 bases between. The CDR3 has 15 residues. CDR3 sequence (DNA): TGTGCCAGCAGAGTTACCAAGAACTCCTACAATGAGCAGTTCTTC. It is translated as CASRVTKNSYNEQFF.

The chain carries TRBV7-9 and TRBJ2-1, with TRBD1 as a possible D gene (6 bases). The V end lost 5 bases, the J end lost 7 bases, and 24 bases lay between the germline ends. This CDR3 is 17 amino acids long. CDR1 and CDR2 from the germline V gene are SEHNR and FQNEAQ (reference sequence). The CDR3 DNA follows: TGTGCCAGCAGCCCGGTCCGAGGTGTGGGGGCGACGAATGAGCAGTTCTTC. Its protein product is CASSPVRGVGATNEQFF.

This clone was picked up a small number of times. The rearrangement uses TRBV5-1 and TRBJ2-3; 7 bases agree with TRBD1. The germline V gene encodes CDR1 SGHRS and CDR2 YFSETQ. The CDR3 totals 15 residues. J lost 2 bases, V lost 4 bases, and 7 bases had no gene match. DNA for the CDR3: TGCGCCAGCAGCAACGCCGGGACAGACACAGATACGCAGTATTTT. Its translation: CASSNAGTDTDTQYF.

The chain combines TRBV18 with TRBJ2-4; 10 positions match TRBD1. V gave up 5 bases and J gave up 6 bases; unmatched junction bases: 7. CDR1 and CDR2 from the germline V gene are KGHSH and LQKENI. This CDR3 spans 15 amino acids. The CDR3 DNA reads TGTGCCAGCTCAGCGACAGGGGGCGCGGGAAACATTCAGTACTTC. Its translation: CASSATGGAGNIQYF.

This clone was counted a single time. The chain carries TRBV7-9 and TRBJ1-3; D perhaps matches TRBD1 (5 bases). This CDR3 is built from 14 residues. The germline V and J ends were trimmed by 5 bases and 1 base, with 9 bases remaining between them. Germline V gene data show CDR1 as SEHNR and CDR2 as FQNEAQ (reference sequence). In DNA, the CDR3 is TGTGCCAGCAGCCTAGGGGTATCTGGAAACACCATATATTTT. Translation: CASSLGVSGNTIYF.